Below, 10 T cell receptor beta chains from the same sample are listed, as sequenced in a study of T cell responses to AZD1222 COVID-19 vaccine. TCRdb keeps only in-frame clones here, not all; method: immunoSEQ multiplex PCR. The profile shows roughly 77,000 clones, about nine tenths of them singletons. This specimen was peripheral blood, taken 28 days after the second AZD1222 dose. All receptors come from an adult who received the AZD1222 COVID-19 vaccine.

Here the CDR3 reads CASSPPGRINGEQYF. Written as DNA, the CDR3 is TGTGCCAGTAGCCCCCCGGGACGGATCAATGGTGAGCAGTACTTC. The rearrangement joins TRBV19 to TRBJ2-7; D possibly matches TRBD1 or TRBD2 (5 bases each). Germline loops: CDR1 LNHDA, CDR2 SQIVND (reference sequence). The ends were cut back, 6 bases at V and 7 bases at J, with 22 bases in the middle. The CDR3 is 15 residues long.

This rearrangement joins TRBV7-9 to TRBJ2-3; TRBD1 matches at 8 bases. The CDR3 spans 14 residues. V lost 3 bases to trimming and J lost 2 bases; unmatched junction nucleotides: 1. Germline assignment: CDR1 SEHNR and CDR2 FQNEAQ (reference sequence). The chain's CDR3 is CASSLQGATDTQYF. The CDR3, as DNA: TGTGCCAGCAGCTTGCAGGGGGCCACAGATACGCAGTATTTT.

This chain uses TRBV30 with TRBJ1-5; D is ambiguous. Trimming removed 2 bases at V and 0 bases at J, with 11 bases between. From germline, CDR1 is GTSNPN and CDR2 SVGIG (reference sequence). The CDR3 totals 15 residues. As DNA, the CDR3 is TGTGCCTGGAGTTTCGGAGACTATAGCAATCAGCCCCAGCATTTT. It yields the protein CAWSFGDYSNQPQHF.

This clone appeared a few times. V gene TRBV24-1 combines with J gene TRBJ2-2; 7 nucleotides agree with TRBD1. In germline, CDR1 is KGHDR, CDR2 SFDVKD. The CDR3 is made up of 15 amino acids. CDR3: CASQKGAQNTGELFF. The CDR3 region has the DNA TGTGCATCCCAGAAGGGGGCTCAGAACACCGGGGAGCTGTTTTTT.

The chain is built from TRBV3-1 (or the pseudogene TRBV3-2) and TRBJ2-3, with a possible D match to TRBD1 (5 bases). There are 14 residues in the CDR3. V was shortened by 1 base and J by 10 bases, with 15 bases between the two germline ends. The germline V gene encodes CDR1 LGHDT and CDR2 YNNKEL (reference sequence). The DNA of the CDR3 is TGTGCCAGCAGCCAAGGCCACCATGAAGGGGCGCAGTATTTT. It encodes CASSQGHHEGAQYF.

This chain links TRBV5-1 with TRBJ1-1; possible D gene TRBD1, 5 bases. The ends were cut back, 2 bases at V and 0 bases at J, with 11 bases in the middle. The CDR3 is 15 residues long. Per germline, CDR1 SGHRS and CDR2 YFSETQ. The CDR3 coding sequence is TGCGCCAGCAGCTTAGGGGCTGTGGTGAACACTGAAGCTTTCTTT. It translates to CASSLGAVVNTEAFF.

The chain combines TRBV29-1 with TRBJ1-3, with D hard to call. With 2 bases removed from V and 4 bases from J, the gap between germline ends came to 3 bases. The CDR3 is made up of 11 amino acids. Germline loops: CDR1 SQVTM, CDR2 ANQGSEA. CDR3 protein: CSVETGNTIYF. The CDR3 bases are TGCAGCGTTGAAACCGGAAACACCATATATTTT.

The chain carries TRBV11-1 and TRBJ2-6; D is possibly TRBD2 (5 bases). V was trimmed by 0 bases and J by 1 base, leaving 7 bases between them. The CDR3 runs to 16 residues. Germline lookup yields CDR1 SGHAT and CDR2 FQDESV (reference sequence). CDR3 DNA: TGTGCCAGCAGCTTAGCGACTATATCTGGGGCCAACGTCCTGACTTTC. Protein sequence: CASSLATISGANVLTF.

The chain links TRBV9 to TRBJ2-3; D is possibly TRBD1 (5 bases). CDR1 is SGDLS, CDR2 YYNGEE, per germline. CDR3 size: 18 residues. The V end was cut by 3 bases, the J end by 4 bases, with 24 bases between. The CDR3 nucleotides are TGTGCCAGCAGCGCAGGGCCCACCACACCCACACATGCAGATACGCAGTATTTT. This sequence encodes CASSAGPTTPTHADTQYF.

V usage is TRBV12-3 or TRBV12-4 and J usage is TRBJ1-1, with D unresolved. Between the trimmed V and J ends, which lost 5 bases and 4 bases, there was a span of 11 bases. The CDR3 contains 13 residues. CDR3 sequence reads: CASSPRRATEAFF. CDR3 nucleotide sequence: TGTGCCAGCAGTCCTCGCCGGGCCACTGAAGCTTTCTTT.